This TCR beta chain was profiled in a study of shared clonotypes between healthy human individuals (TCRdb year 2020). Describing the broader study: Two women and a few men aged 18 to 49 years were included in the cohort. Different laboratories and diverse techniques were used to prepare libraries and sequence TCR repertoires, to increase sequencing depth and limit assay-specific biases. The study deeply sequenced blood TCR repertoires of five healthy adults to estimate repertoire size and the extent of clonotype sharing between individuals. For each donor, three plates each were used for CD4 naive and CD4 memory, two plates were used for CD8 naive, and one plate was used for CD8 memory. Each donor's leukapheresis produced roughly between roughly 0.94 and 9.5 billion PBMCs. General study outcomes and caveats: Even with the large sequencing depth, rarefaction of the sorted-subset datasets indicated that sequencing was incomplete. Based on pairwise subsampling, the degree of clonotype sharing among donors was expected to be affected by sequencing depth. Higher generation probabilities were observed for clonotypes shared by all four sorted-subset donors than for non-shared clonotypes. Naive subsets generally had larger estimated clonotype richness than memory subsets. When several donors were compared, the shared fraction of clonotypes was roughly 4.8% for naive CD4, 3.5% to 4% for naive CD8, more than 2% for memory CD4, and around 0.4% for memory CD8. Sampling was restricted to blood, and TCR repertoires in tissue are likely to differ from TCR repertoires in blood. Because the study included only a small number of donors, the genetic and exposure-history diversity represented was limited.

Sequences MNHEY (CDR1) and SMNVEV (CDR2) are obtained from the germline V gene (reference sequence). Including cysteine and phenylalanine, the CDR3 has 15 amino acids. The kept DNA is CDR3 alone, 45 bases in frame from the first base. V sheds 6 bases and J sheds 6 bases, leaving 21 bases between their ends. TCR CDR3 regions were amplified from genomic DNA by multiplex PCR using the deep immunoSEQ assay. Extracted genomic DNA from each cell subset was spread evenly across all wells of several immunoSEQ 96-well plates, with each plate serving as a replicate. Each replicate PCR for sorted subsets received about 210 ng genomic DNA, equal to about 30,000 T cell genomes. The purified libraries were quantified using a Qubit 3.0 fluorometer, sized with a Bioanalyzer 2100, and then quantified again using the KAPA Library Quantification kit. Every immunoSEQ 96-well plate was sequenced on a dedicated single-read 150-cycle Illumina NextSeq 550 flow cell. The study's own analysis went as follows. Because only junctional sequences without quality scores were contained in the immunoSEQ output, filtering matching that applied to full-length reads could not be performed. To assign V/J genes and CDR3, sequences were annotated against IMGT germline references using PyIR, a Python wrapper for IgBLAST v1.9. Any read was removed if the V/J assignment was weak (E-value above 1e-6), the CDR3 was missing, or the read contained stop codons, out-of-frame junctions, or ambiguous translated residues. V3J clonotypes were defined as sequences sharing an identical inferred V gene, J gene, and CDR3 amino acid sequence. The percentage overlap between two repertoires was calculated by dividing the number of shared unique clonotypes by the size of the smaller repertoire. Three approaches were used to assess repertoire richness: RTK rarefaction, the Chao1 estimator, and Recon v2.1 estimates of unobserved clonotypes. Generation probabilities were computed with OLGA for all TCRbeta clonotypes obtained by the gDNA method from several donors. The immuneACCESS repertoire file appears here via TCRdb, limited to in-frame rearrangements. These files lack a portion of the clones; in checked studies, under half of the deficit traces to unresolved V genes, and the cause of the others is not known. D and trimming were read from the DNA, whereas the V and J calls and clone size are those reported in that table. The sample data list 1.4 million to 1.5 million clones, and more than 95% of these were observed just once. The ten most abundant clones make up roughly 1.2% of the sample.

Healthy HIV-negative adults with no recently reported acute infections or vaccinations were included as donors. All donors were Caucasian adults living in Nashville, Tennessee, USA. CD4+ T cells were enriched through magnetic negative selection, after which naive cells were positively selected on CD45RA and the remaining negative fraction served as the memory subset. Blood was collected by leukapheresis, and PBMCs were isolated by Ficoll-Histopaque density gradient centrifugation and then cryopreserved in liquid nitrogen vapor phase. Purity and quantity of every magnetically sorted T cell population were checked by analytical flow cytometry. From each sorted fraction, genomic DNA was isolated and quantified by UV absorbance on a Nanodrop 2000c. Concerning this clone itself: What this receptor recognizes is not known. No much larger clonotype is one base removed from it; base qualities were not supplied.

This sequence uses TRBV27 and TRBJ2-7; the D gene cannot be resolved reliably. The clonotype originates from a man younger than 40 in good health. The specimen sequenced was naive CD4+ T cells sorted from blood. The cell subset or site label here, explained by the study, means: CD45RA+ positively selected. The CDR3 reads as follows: CASRHRSGRKGEQYF. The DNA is TGTGCCAGCAGGCATAGGAGTGGGCGGAAAGGCGAGCAGTACTTC.